The entry that follows covers one TCR beta chain sequence. The antigen is unknown. This specimen belongs to a study of blood T cells in healthy people across ages. Whole-study context: About one barcoded beta molecule per two T cells was the capture yield of template switching.

Through a sample-barcoded 5' primer and a J-beta primer mix, a second PCR was run for roughly 6 to 11 cycles. TCRdb used MiXCR to reprocess the 5' RACE reads, holding one entry per CDR3 protein. This sample yields over a million distinct CDR3 sequences, of which 35% to 55% are seen a single time; approximately 19% belongs to the top ten. The ends were cut back, 5 bases at V and 4 bases at J, with 15 bases in the middle. This CDR3 is built from 15 residues. Germline V lookup: CDR1 SGHTA, CDR2 FQGNSA. Healthy Caucasian individuals from Russia aged roughly 6 to 100 served as donors. Study-wide results and limits: A strong correlation was seen between TCR beta diversity and naive T cell percentage. Not knowing donor CMV status may have confounded expanded clonotype changes.

Material: blood. The sequence was collected from a woman aged 55 to 70 in good health. The rearrangement joins TRBV7-2 to TRBJ1-5, with D possibly TRBD1 on 6 matching bases. In DNA form, the CDR3 reads TGTGCCAGCAGCCAAACAGGGTGGGGAAATCAGCCCCAGCATTTT. It codes for CASSQTGWGNQPQHF. Drawing the rest from reference TRBV7-2 and TRBJ1-5, the complete variable domain is GAGVSQSPSNKVTEKGKDVELRCDPISGHTALYWYRQSLGQGLEFLIYFQGNSAPDKSGLPSDRFSAERTGGSVSTLTIQRTQQEDSAVYLCASSQTGWGNQPQHFGDGTRLSIL.